Listed below are T cell receptor beta chains from one sample, sequenced in a study of blood T cell repertoires in COVID-19. Generated by immunoSEQ multiplex PCR, the TCRdb table keeps only in-frame clones and is missing some. Seen here are 60,000 to 70,000 clones, about 76% observed once, and the top ten hold around 50%. The sequenced sample was peripheral blood. Receptor source: a woman at least 80 years old with acute or convalescent COVID-19. The CDR3 runs from the conserved cysteine through the conserved F or W.

V	J	CDR3
TRBV27	TRBJ1-5	CASSLVGDGNQPQHF
TRBV6-5	TRBJ1-6	CASSYGQDNSPLHF
TRBV3-1/TRBV3-2	TRBJ2-3	CASSQGLAGEQDTQYF
TRBV27	TRBJ1-2	CASSPKRSTNYGYTF
TRBV19	TRBJ2-1	CASSPIGQGNEQFF
TRBV19	TRBJ2-5	CASNPGTSGRETQYF
TRBV13	TRBJ1-1	CASSPTAEAFF
TRBV7-3	TRBJ2-5	CASSLTGGLAGGETQYF
TRBV5-1	TRBJ1-1	CASSFGDKTATEAFF
TRBV18	TRBJ1-5	CASSPSGGNQPQHF
TRBV6-5	TRBJ1-2	CASRPSGDAGYTF
TRBV9	TRBJ2-7	CASSVAGGTYEQYF
TRBV27	TRBJ1-1	CASSRPGQGNTEAFF
TRBV30	TRBJ1-3	CAWSDSISGNTIYF
TRBV24-1	TRBJ2-5	CATSEGAVETQYF
TRBV10-1	TRBJ1-3	CASSESQGGSGNTIYF
TRBV27	TRBJ1-1	CASSPWDKRSEAFF
TRBV7-3	TRBJ2-1	CASSARDRGSYNEQFF
TRBV18	TRBJ1-4	CASSQGGWDEKLFF
TRBV30	TRBJ1-1	CAWDEVGTEAFF
TRBV7-9	TRBJ1-1	CASSLAQGLGTEAFF
TRBV3-1/TRBV3-2	TRBJ2-7	CASSQGRRGGNEQYF
TRBV23-1	TRBJ2-7	CASSPIYADSYEQYF
TRBV5-1	TRBJ1-1	CATRGEGGTEAFF
TRBV24-1	TRBJ2-1	CATSDWTSGTVNEQFF
TRBV5-8	TRBJ2-1	CASSLSGRGKDEQFF
TRBV28	TRBJ1-2	CASSLRQNYGYTF
TRBV7-9	TRBJ1-1	CASSFGGAPEAFF
TRBV10-3	TRBJ2-7	CAISPKTFYEQYF
TRBV28	TRBJ2-7	CASSLQGVSSYEQYF
TRBV28	TRBJ1-2	CASSLRASYTF
TRBV6-2/TRBV6-3	TRBJ2-2	CASSVLTGFANTGELFF
TRBV20-1	TRBJ1-5	CSARQNQPQHF
TRBV7-6	TRBJ1-3	CASSLSGTGGDGNTIYF
TRBV20-1	TRBJ1-1	CSASEGFEGTEAFF
TRBV9	TRBJ2-5	CASSVEREERWCETQYF
TRBV28	TRBJ2-2	CASSHRGTGELFF
TRBV12-3/TRBV12-4	TRBJ2-7	CASGRLSYEQYF
TRBV4-1	TRBJ1-2	CASSQKTHNRAGGYTF
TRBV11-1	TRBJ2-1	CASSRGMSSYNEQFF
TRBV6-5	TRBJ1-4	CASSDRLPNEKLFF
TRBV28	TRBJ1-5	CASRTGRVRSNQPQHF
TRBV27	TRBJ2-1	CASTKLAGGSNEQFF
TRBV5-8	TRBJ2-5	CASSQLANQETQYF
TRBV4-1	TRBJ1-6	CASSQGLADDSPLHF